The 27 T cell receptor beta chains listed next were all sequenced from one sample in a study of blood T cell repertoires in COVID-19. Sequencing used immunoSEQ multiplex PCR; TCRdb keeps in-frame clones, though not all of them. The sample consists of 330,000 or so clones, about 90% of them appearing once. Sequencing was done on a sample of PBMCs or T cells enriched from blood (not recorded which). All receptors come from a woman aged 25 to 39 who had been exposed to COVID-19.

The CDR3 nucleotides read TGTGCCAGCAGCCCCGTGGGAGGGGTCCCCTACGAGCAGTACTTC. Amino acid sequence: CASSPVGGVPYEQYF. The J gene is TRBJ2-7, the V gene TRBV6-5, with 7 bases fitting TRBD2. Per germline, CDR1 MNHEY and CDR2 SVGAGI. The V and J ends lost 6 bases and 2 bases, in that order; junction bases with no gene match: 10. This CDR3 contains 15 residues.

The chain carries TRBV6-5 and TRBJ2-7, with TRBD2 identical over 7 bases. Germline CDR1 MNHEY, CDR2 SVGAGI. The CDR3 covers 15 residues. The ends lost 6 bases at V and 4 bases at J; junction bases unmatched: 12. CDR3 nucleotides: TGTGCCAGCAGGACCTGGGGGGGGGAAAGTTACGAGCAGTACTTC. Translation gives CASRTWGGESYEQYF.

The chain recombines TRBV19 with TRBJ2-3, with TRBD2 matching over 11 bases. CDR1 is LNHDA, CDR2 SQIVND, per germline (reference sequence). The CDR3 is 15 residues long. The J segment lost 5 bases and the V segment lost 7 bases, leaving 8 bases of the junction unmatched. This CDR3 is CASTLLAGAGDTQYF. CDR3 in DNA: TGTGCCAGTACCCTACTAGCGGGAGCTGGAGATACGCAGTATTTT.

The CDR3 is CASRLQGNYGYTF. CDR3 nucleotide sequence: TGTGCCAGCAGGTTACAGGGTAACTATGGCTACACCTTC. The chain uses TRBV5-6 and TRBJ1-2; TRBD1 is a possible D gene (6 bases). V was shortened by 5 bases and J by 1 base, with 9 bases between the two germline ends. Germline CDR1 SGHDT, CDR2 YYEEEE. This CDR3 is built from 13 residues.

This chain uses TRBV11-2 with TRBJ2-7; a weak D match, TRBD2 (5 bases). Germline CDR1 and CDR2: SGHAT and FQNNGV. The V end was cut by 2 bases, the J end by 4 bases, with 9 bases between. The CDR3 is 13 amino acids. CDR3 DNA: TGTGCCAGCAGCTTACCCGAGGGATACGAGCAGTACTTC. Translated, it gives CASSLPEGYEQYF.

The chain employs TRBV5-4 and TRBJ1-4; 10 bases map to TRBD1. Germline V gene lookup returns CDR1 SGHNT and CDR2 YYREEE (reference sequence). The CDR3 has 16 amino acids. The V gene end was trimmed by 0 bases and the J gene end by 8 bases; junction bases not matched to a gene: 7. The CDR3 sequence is CASSLVRGTGDEKLFF. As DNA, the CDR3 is TGTGCCAGCAGCTTGGTTAGGGGGACAGGGGACGAAAAACTGTTTTTT.

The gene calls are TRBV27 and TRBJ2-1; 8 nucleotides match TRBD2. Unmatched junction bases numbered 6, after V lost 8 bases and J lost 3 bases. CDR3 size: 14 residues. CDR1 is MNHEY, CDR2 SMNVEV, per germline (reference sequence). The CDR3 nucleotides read TGTGCCAGCGCACGGGAGGGCCGCTACAATGAGCAGTTCTTC. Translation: CASAREGRYNEQFF.

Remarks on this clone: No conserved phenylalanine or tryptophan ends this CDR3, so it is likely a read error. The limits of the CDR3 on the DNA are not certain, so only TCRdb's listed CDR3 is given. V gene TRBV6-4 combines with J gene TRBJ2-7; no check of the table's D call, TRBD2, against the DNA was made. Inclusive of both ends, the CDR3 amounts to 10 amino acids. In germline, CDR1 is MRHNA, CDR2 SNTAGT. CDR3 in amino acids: CASSDSSGRL.

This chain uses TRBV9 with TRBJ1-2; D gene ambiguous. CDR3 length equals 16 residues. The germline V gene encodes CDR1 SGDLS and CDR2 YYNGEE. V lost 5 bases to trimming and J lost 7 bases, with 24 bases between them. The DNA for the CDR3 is TGTGCCAGCAGTGTACGGGATCGGGCCGACGGCCTTGGCTACACCTTC. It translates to CASSVRDRADGLGYTF.

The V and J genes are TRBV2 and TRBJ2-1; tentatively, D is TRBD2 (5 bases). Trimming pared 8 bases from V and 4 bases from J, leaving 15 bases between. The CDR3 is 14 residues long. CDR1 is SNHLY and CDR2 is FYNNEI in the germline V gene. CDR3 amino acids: CASGISEWYNEQFF. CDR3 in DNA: TGTGCCAGCGGGATTAGCGAGTGGTACAATGAGCAGTTCTTC.

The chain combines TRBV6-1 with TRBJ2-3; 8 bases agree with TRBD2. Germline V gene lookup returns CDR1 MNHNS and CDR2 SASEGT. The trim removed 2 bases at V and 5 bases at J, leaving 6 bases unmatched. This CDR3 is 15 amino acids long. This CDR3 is CASSELGLGLDTQYF. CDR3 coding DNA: TGTGCCAGCAGTGAACTGGGACTAGGTTTAGATACGCAGTATTTT.

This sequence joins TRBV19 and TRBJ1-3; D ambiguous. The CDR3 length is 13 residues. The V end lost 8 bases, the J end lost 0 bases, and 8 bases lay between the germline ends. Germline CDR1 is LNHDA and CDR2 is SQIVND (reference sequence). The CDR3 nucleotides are TGTGCCAGTCACCAGATCTCTGGAAACACCATATATTTT. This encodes CASHQISGNTIYF.

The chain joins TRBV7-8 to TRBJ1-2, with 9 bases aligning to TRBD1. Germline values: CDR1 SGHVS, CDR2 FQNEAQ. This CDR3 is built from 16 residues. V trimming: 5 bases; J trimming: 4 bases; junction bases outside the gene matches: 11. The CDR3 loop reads CASSTGTGPLGYGYTF. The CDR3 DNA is TGTGCCAGCAGCACCGGGACAGGGCCCCTGGGCTATGGCTACACCTTC.

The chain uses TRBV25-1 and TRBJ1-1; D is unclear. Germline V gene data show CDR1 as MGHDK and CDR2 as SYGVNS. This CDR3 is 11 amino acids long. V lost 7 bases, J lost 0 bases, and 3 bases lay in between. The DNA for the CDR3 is TGTGCCAGCATTATGAACACTGAAGCTTTCTTT. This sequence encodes CASIMNTEAFF.

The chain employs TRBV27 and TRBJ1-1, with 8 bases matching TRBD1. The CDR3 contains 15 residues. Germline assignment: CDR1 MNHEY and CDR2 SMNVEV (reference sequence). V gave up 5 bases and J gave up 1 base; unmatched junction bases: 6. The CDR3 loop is CASSTPGTGNTEAFF. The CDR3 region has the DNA TGTGCCAGCAGTACTCCCGGGACAGGGAACACTGAAGCTTTCTTT.

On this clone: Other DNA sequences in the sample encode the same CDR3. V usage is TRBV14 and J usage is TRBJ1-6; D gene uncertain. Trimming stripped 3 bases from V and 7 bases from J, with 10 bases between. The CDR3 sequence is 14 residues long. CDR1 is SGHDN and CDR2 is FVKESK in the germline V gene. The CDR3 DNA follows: TGTGCCAGCAGCCACCGGGGTGGGAATTCACCCCTCCACTTT. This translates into CASSHRGGNSPLHF.

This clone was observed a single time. CDR3 bases: TGTGCCAGCAGTTACGGCAGGACTAGCGGAAGCTCCTACAATGAGCAGTTCTTC. Its protein is CASSYGRTSGSSYNEQFF. The chain is built from TRBV6-2 or TRBV6-3 and TRBJ2-1; 10 bases are shared with TRBD2. Trimming cost V 2 bases and J 0 bases; bases outside gene matches: 7. The CDR3 has 18 residues. Germline V gives CDR1 MNHEY, CDR2 SVGEGT.

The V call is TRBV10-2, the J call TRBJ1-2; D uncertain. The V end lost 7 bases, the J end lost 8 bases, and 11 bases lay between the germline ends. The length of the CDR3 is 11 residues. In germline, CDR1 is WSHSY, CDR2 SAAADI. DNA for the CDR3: TGCGCCAGCACATCCGGGGTCGGCTACACCTTC. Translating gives CASTSGVGYTF.

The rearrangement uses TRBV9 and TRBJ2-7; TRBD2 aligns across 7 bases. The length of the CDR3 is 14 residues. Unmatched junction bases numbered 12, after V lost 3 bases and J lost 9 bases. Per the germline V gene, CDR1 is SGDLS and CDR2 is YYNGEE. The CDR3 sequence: CASSGSRGGPAQYF. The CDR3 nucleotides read TGTGCCAGCAGCGGGTCGCGGGGAGGGCCAGCGCAGTACTTC.

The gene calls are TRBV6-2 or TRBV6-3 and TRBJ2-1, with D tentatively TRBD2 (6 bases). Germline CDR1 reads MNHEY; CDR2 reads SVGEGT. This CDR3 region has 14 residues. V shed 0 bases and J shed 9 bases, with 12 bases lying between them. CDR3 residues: CASSYSKTSSEQFF. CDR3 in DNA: TGTGCCAGCAGTTACTCCAAAACTAGCAGTGAGCAGTTCTTC.

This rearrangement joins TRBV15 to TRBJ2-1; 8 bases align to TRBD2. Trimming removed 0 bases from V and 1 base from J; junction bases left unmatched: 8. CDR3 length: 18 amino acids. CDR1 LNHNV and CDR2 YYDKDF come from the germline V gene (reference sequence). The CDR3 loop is CATSRDSPAGASYNEQFF. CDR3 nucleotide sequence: TGTGCCACCAGCAGAGATTCCCCAGCGGGAGCTTCCTACAATGAGCAGTTCTTC.

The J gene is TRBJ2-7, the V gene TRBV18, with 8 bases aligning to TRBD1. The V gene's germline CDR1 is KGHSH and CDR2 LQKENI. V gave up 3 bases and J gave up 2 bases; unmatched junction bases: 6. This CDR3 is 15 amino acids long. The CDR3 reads CASSPSTGATYEQYF. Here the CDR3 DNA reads TGTGCCAGCTCACCCTCGACAGGGGCTACCTACGAGCAGTACTTC.

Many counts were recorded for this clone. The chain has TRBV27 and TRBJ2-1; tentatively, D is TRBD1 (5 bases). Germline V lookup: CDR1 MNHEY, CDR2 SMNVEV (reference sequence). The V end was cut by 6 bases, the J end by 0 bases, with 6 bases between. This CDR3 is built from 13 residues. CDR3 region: CASRTASYNEQFF. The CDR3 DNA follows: TGTGCCAGCAGGACAGCCTCCTACAATGAGCAGTTCTTC.

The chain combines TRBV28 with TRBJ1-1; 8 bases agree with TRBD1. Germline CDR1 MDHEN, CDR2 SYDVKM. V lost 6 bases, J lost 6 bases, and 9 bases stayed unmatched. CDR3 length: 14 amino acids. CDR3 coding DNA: TGTGCCAGCAGCAAACCAGGGGGCGCCCCTGAAGCTTTCTTT. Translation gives CASSKPGGAPEAFF.

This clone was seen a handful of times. CDR3 nucleotides: TGTGCTAGTGGTAAGACAGGAGCTAACTATGGCTACACCTTC. It encodes CASGKTGANYGYTF. The chain combines TRBV12-5 with TRBJ1-2; possibly TRBD1 for D (6 bases). The CDR3 is 14 amino acids. Germline V gives CDR1 LGHNT, CDR2 FRNRAP. V dropped 5 bases and J dropped 0 bases, with 10 bases sitting between them.

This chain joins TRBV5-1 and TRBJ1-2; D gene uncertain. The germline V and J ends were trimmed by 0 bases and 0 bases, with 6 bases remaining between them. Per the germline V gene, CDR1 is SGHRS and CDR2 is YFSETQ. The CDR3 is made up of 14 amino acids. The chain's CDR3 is CASSLAVPNYGYTF. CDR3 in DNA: TGCGCCAGCAGCTTGGCGGTCCCTAACTATGGCTACACCTTC.

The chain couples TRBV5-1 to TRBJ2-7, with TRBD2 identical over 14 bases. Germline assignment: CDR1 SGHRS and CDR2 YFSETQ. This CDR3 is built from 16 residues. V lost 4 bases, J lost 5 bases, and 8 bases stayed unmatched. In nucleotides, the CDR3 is TGCGCCAGCAGCCCGGGACTAGCGGGAGCCGGCCACGAGCAGTACTTC. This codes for CASSPGLAGAGHEQYF.